Below are 2 T cell receptor beta chains sequenced from a single sample in a study of graft-versus-host responses after intestinal transplantation. For these receptors, no antigen is known. The assay was immunoSEQ multiplex PCR, and TCRdb's table has in-frame clones only and misses some. The data hold around 100,000 clones, with under 95% observed a single time. The input for sequencing was unstimulated CD8+ T cells sorted from spleen or lymph node cells, taken before intestinal transplant. These receptors originate from a human donor who received an intestinal transplant.

This clone is a singleton in its sample. The rearrangement links TRBV5-1 to TRBJ2-3, with TRBD1 matching 12 bases. V trimming: 4 bases; J trimming: 5 bases; junction bases outside the gene matches: 5. Germline V CDR1 and CDR2: SGHRS, YFSETQ. The CDR3 is 15 amino acids. This CDR3 reads CASSAGQGAVDTQYF. CDR3 in DNA: TGCGCCAGCAGCGCGGGACAGGGGGCTGTAGATACGCAGTATTTT.

The chain carries TRBV5-5 and TRBJ2-1; 7 bases fit TRBD1. Per germline, CDR1 SGHKS and CDR2 YYEKEE (reference sequence). The CDR3 extends over 14 amino acids. With 1 base clipped from V and 10 bases from J, the junction kept 8 bases outside the gene matches. This CDR3 reads CASSLRRGGDEQFF. DNA for the CDR3: TGTGCCAGCAGCTTGAGAAGAGGGGGCGACGAGCAGTTCTTC.